This TCR beta chain was identified during a study of blood T cell repertoires in COVID-19. Study in general: Donors in the United States, Italy and Spain gave samples during acute or convalescent COVID-19.

This CDR3 is 13 amino acids long. Germline V gives CDR1 WSHSY, CDR2 SAAADI. The ends were cut back, 3 bases at V and 3 bases at J, with 9 bases in the middle. The table came from immunoSEQ multiplex PCR; TCRdb's copy has only in-frame clones and leaves some out. The sample has about 92,000 clones; around 85% are singletons. The source of this sequence is a woman aged 55-70 years with COVID-19, enrolled during active disease. The V and J genes are TRBV10-2 and TRBJ2-7; D is perhaps TRBD2 (6 bases). Sequencing was carried out using peripheral blood. The CDR3 DNA follows: TGCGCCAGCAGTGATAGGCGGGACTACGAGCAGTACTTC. Translating gives CASSDRRDYEQYF.